These 16 T cell receptor beta chains were all obtained from the same sample, sequenced in a study of PD-L1 blockade in urothelial cancer. The time point: pretreatment peripheral blood. Data came from immunoSEQ multiplex PCR; TCRdb stores just in-frame clones and leaves some out. This sample yields 100,000 to 150,000 clones, of which about 88% are seen a single time; around 3.2% belongs to the top ten. Sequenced material: PBMCs, taken around atezolizumab (anti-PD-L1) treatment. These receptors were obtained from a man between 45 and 60 years old with urothelial cancer.

The rearrangement uses TRBV9 and TRBJ1-6, with unresolved D. Trimming removed 0 bases at V and 7 bases at J, with 11 bases between. The CDR3 consists of 15 residues. Germline V gives CDR1 SGDLS, CDR2 YYNGEE. CDR3 sequence reads: CASSVGSSVNSPLHF. DNA for the CDR3: TGTGCCAGCAGCGTAGGGAGCTCGGTGAATTCACCCCTCCACTTT.

CDR3 nucleotide sequence: TGTGCCAGCAGCTTGGGGGACAGGGGCCTCTCGAACACCGGGGAGCTGTTTTTT. Translation gives CASSLGDRGLSNTGELFF. This chain uses TRBV5-5 with TRBJ2-2; TRBD1 aligns across 10 bases. The V segment lost 0 bases and the J segment 0 bases; nucleotides outside the gene matches: 5. This CDR3 is built from 18 residues. CDR1 SGHKS and CDR2 YYEKEE come from the germline V gene (reference sequence).

The chain carries TRBV28 and TRBJ2-2, with 9 positions matching TRBD2. This CDR3 spans 18 amino acids. The V gene's germline CDR1 is MDHEN and CDR2 SYDVKM. Germline trimming cut 3 bases from V and 1 base from J; bases unmatched to any gene: 9. The CDR3 DNA reads TGTGCCAGCAGTTTTGTAGGACTAGCGAGTGTGAACACCGGGGAGCTGTTTTTT. Translation: CASSFVGLASVNTGELFF.

The chain recombines TRBV9 with TRBJ2-2; TRBD1 is a possible D gene (6 bases). The CDR3 length is 18 residues. CDR1 and CDR2 from the germline V gene are SGDLS and YYNGEE. Trimming took off 0 bases at V and 7 bases at J, with 22 bases between the two ends. The CDR3 DNA reads as TGTGCCAGCAGCGTAGTAGGGGGTTTGACCTCACCTAGCGGGGAGCTGTTTTTT. Translation gives CASSVVGGLTSPSGELFF.

The CDR3 spells CASSVGQRDRGYTF. In DNA form, the CDR3 reads TGTGCCAGCAGCGTAGGCCAGAGGGATCGCGGCTACACCTTC. The chain couples TRBV9 to TRBJ1-2; D is ambiguous. Germline V gene lookup returns CDR1 SGDLS and CDR2 YYNGEE. This CDR3 spans 14 amino acids. The V gene lost 0 bases and the J gene lost 8 bases, with 14 bases spanning the gap.

The chain joins TRBV7-2 to TRBJ1-6; a weak D match, TRBD1 (6 bases). CDR3 size: 16 residues. The V end lost 5 bases, the J end lost 7 bases, and 18 bases lay between the germline ends. CDR1 is SGHTA, CDR2 FQGNSA, per germline. The CDR3 DNA is TGTGCCAGCAGCCTCCCCCTCCGGACAGAAAATTCACCCCTCCACTTT. It codes for CASSLPLRTENSPLHF. Variable domain in full (rest from reference TRBV7-2 and TRBJ1-6): GAGVSQSPSNKVTEKGKDVELRCDPISGHTALYWYRQSLGQGLEFLIYFQGNSAPDKSGLPSDRFSAERTGGSVSTLTIQRTQQEDSAVYLCASSLPLRTENSPLHFGNGTRLTVT.

The chain joins TRBV2 to TRBJ1-5; D remains ambiguous. The germline V and J ends were trimmed by 9 bases and 0 bases, with 9 bases remaining between them. The CDR3 consists of 13 residues. Germline CDR1 SNHLY, CDR2 FYNNEI. CDR3 in DNA: TGTGCCAGTACATTAAGTAGCAATCAGCCCCAGCATTTT. This translates into CASTLSSNQPQHF.

The gene calls are TRBV5-6 and TRBJ2-7, with 10 bases aligning to TRBD2. V lost 4 bases to trimming and J lost 4 bases; unmatched junction nucleotides: 2. The CDR3 runs to 13 residues. Germline CDR1 SGHDT, CDR2 YYEEEE. This CDR3 is CASSMTSGYEQYF. CDR3 nucleotide sequence: TGTGCCAGCAGCATGACTAGCGGGTACGAGCAGTACTTC.

The gene calls are TRBV27 and TRBJ2-7; 7 bases fit TRBD2. This CDR3 is 15 amino acids long. The V segment lost 6 bases and the J segment 0 bases; nucleotides outside the gene matches: 8. CDR1 and CDR2 (germline): MNHEY, SMNVEV (reference sequence). CDR3 region: CASSLKAGYSYEQYF. In nucleotides, the CDR3 is TGTGCCAGCAGCCTAAAAGCGGGATACTCCTACGAGCAGTACTTC.

The V and J genes are TRBV7-3 and TRBJ1-1; maybe TRBD1 (5 bases). The germline CDR1 and CDR2 sequences are SGHTA and FQGTGA. The CDR3 contains 14 residues. Trimming removed 7 bases from V and 7 bases from J, with 19 bases in between. The CDR3 is CASKALGGGSEAFF. The CDR3 bases are TGTGCCAGCAAAGCACTCGGGGGGGGGAGTGAAGCTTTCTTT.

The gene calls are TRBV9 and TRBJ2-7; no firm D call. The CDR3 is made up of 15 amino acids. Per germline, CDR1 SGDLS and CDR2 YYNGEE. The V gene lost 4 bases and the J gene lost 6 bases, with 20 bases spanning the gap. CDR3 sequence reads: CASSPYSRLSTEQYF. The CDR3 DNA sequence: TGTGCCAGCAGCCCATACTCGCGACTCAGCACCGAGCAGTACTTC.

This rearrangement joins TRBV7-8 to TRBJ2-1; 10 bases match TRBD2. The junction had 6 bases not matched to a gene; V was cut back by 10 bases and J by 9 bases. CDR3 length equals 12 residues. Germline-derived CDR1 and CDR2 are SGHVS and FQNEAQ. CDR3 nucleotides: TGTGCCACCCTAGCGGGAGTTGGTGAGCAGTTCTTC. Its protein product is CATLAGVGEQFF.

The chain links TRBV11-1 to TRBJ2-2, with D hard to call. Germline values: CDR1 SGHAT, CDR2 FQDESV (reference sequence). This CDR3 has 15 amino acids. Trimming removed 2 bases from V and 3 bases from J, with 10 bases in between. The CDR3 bases are TGTGCCAGCAGCTTACGGCGGTCCGACACCGGGGAGCTGTTTTTT. Translating it yields CASSLRRSDTGELFF.

This chain joins TRBV23-1 and TRBJ2-3, with D possibly being TRBD1 (6 bases). TRBV23-1 carries the ORF label, with uncertain function. The CDR3 totals 15 residues. V lost 6 bases to trimming and J lost 0 bases, with 13 bases between them. Here the CDR3 reads CASRQTGSSTDTQYF. CDR3 coding DNA: TGCGCCAGCAGACAAACAGGGAGTAGCACAGATACGCAGTATTTT.

This clone has only one observation. The V gene is TRBV6-5, the J gene TRBJ2-7; 12 bases are shared with TRBD2. CDR3 length equals 14 residues. J was trimmed by 5 bases and V by 6 bases; bases with no gene match: 5. CDR1 and CDR2 from the germline V gene are MNHEY and SVGAGI. CDR3 bases: TGTGCCAGCAGAAGGACTAGCGGGACGGACGAGCAGTACTTC. It yields the protein CASRRTSGTDEQYF.

This clone was observed a few times. V is TRBV7-8 and J is TRBJ2-7; possibly TRBD2 for D (5 bases). In germline, CDR1 is SGHVS, CDR2 FQNEAQ. Trimming took off 1 base at V and 3 bases at J, with 10 bases between the two ends. CDR3 length: 14 amino acids. CDR3 bases: TGTGCCAGCAGCTTAGGAGGGTTGAGCTACGAGCAGTACTTC. Its protein product is CASSLGGLSYEQYF.